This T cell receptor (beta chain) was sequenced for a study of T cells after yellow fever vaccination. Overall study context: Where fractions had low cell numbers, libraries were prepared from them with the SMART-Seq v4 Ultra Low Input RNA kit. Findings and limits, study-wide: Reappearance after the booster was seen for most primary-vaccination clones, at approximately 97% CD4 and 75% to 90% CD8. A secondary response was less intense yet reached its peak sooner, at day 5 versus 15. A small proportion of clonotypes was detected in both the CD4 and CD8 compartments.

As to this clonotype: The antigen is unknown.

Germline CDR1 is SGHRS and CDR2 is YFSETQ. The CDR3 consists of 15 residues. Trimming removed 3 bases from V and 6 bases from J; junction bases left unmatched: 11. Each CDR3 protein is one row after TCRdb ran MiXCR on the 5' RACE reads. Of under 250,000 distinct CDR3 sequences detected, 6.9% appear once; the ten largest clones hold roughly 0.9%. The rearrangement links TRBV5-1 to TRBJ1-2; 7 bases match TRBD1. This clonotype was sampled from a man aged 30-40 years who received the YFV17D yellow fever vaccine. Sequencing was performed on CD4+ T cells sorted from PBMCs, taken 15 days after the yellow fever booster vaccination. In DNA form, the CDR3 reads TGCGCCAGCAGCTGGGCAGGGGGTATCGGGGATGGCTACACCTTC. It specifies CASSWAGGIGDGYTF.